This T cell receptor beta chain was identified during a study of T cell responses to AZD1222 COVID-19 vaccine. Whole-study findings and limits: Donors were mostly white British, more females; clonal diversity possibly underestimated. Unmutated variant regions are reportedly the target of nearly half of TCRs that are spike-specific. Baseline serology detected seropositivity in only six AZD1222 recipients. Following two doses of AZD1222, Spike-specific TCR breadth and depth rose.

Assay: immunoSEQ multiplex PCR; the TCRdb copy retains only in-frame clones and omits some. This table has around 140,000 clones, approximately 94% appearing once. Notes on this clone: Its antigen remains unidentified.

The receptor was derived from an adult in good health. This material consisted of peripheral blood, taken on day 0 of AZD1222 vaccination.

CDR3 coding DNA: TGTGCCAGCAGCTTGAGGCAGGGGGCTTACAATGAGCAGTTCTTC. As protein: CASSLRQGAYNEQFF. This chain links TRBV7-3 with TRBJ2-1, with 8 bases fitting TRBD1. Germline-derived CDR1 and CDR2 are SGHTA and FQGTGA. The V and J ends lost 3 bases and 4 bases, in that order; junction bases with no gene match: 5. The CDR3 runs to 15 residues.